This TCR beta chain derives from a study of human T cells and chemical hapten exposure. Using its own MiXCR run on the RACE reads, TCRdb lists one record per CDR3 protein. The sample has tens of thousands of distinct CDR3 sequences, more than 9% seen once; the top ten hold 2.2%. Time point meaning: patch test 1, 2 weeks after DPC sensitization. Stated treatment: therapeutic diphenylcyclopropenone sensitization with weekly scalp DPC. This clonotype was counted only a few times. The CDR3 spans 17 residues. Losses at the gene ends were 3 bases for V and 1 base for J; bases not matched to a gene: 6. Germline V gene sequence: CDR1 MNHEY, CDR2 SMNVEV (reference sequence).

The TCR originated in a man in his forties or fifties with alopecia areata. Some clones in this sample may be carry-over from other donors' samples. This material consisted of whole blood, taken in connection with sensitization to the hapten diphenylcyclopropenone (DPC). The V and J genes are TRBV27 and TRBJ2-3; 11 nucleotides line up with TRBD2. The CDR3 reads CASSLATSGRGTDTQYF. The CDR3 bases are TGTGCCAGCAGTTTGGCCACTAGCGGGAGAGGCACAGATACGCAGTATTTT.